This section outlines one T cell receptor beta chain sequence together with its context. As yet, its antigen is unknown. This specimen belongs to a study of monozygotic twins with inflammatory bowel disease. Overall study findings and caveats: No single strong signal or clonotype associated with IBD was supported. Variability may have been added to patient repertoires by differing immunosuppressive treatments.

Germline V lookup: CDR1 SGHAT, CDR2 FQNNGV. This CDR3 contains 16 residues. UMIs that included a 6-nucleotide sample barcode were added by template switching, which took place during cDNA synthesis. No DNA is given; TCRdb re-called the 5' RACE reads and lists each CDR3 protein once. There are some 300,000 distinct CDR3 sequences in the sample, with 5.6% held by the top ten. The TCR comes from a human donor with ulcerative colitis or Crohn's disease, or a healthy co-twin of an affected twin (not recorded which). The rearrangement uses TRBV11-2 and TRBJ2-2; TCRdb reports TRBD1, a call that lacks DNA to check it against. Sequencing was performed on blood. The CDR3: CASSPTRGTIFRELFF.